This T cell receptor (beta chain) is from a study of CD8+ T cells in alopecia areata. Study information: In an open-label trial, patients got 5 to 10 mg tofacitinib twice daily.

Following RNA extraction, reverse transcription yielded cDNA that acted as the sequencing template. Sequenced by immunoSEQ multiplex PCR; TCRdb stores in-frame clones only, minus some. The sample contains about 250,000 clones, 60% of which appear only once. Trimming removed 3 bases from V and 7 bases from J; junction bases left unmatched: 5. This CDR3 region has 14 residues. Per germline, CDR1 SEHNR and CDR2 FQNEAQ (reference sequence). Treatment indicated: oral pan-JAK inhibitor, 5-10 mg twice daily. The source was CD4+ T cells sorted from blood, collected at approximately week 52, from a patient treated with tofacitinib. This clonotype was sampled from a human donor with alopecia areata. The chain carries TRBV7-9 and TRBJ1-2; 10 bases agree with TRBD1. The CDR3 nucleotides read TGTGCCAGCAGCTTGGGACAGGGGTCGGGTGGCTACACCTTC. It yields the protein CASSLGQGSGGYTF.